Sequencing of this TCR beta chain was carried out in a study of CD8 T cell repertoires and HIV-1 epitope variants. Turning to the study itself: Separate wells received one of Twenty-five Gag or Nef variant peptides. Controls were a CMV, EBV and flu peptide pool, Ebola AY9 negative control, and no-peptide well.

This clone was detected a few times. The antigen remains unidentified. Profiling relied on immunoSEQ multiplex PCR, and the TCRdb table lists in-frame clones only, not all of them. The profile shows roughly 4,700 clones, roughly three fifths of them singletons. Germline values: CDR1 SGDLS, CDR2 YYNGEE. The CDR3 consists of 15 residues. Trimming shortened V by 0 bases and J by 5 bases, and 12 bases separated the two germline ends. Sequenced sample: cultured CD8+ T cells derived from PBMCs. The chain carries TRBV9 and TRBJ1-5, with D hard to call. The receptor was isolated from a male donor with HIV. CDR3 DNA sequence: TGTGCCAGCAGCGTAGAAGGGAGGGAGGATCAGCCCCAGCATTTT. Amino acids: CASSVEGREDQPQHF.